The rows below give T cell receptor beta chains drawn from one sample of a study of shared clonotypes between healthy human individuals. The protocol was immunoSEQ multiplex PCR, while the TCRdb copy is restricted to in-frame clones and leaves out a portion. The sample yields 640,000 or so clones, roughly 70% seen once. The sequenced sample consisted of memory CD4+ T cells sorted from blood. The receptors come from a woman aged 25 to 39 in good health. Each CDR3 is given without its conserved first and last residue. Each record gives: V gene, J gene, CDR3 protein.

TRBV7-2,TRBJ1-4,ASSLRRTNEKLF
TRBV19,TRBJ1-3,ASRQGLGNTIY
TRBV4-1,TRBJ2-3,ASSQVGRDRSTDTQY
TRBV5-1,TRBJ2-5,ASSHVSRAQETQY
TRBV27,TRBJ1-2,ASGLTGSYGYT
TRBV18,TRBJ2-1,ASSPGLAGDYNEQF
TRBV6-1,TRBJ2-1,ASSQSRNEQF
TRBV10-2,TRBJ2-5,ASSESFGRTQETQY
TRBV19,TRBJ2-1,ASTSGTGSYNEQF
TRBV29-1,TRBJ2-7,SVLWLDDESTTYEQY
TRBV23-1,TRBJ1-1,ASSQKHGSPWSTEAF
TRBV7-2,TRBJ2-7,ASSWTGGNEQY
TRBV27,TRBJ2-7,ASRRGTGPNEQY
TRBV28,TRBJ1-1,ASSRAAHSTEAF
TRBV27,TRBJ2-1,ASSLFSPAPNSADKRFSYNEQF
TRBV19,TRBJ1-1,ASSIGVNTEAF